The next 23 T cell receptor beta chains were all read from a single sample in a study of T cell responses to AZD1222 COVID-19 vaccine. The assay was immunoSEQ multiplex PCR, and TCRdb's table has in-frame clones only and misses some. This sample carries about 130,000 clones, around 90% of them seen once, and the ten largest clones take 0.9% to 1.3%. The material sequenced was peripheral blood, taken 28 days after the second AZD1222 dose. The source is an adult who received the AZD1222 COVID-19 vaccine.

The table lists this clone with a few counts. The chain combines TRBV19 with TRBJ1-1; D is perhaps TRBD1 (6 bases). Germline loops: CDR1 LNHDA, CDR2 SQIVND (reference sequence). The germline V and J ends were trimmed by 3 bases and 1 base, with 12 bases remaining between them. This CDR3 has 15 residues. The CDR3: CASSIRWDKNTEAFF. CDR3 DNA: TGTGCCAGTAGTATTAGATGGGACAAGAACACTGAAGCTTTCTTT.

The chain recombines TRBV6-5 with TRBJ1-4; D is undetermined. The CDR3 covers 15 residues. CDR1 is MNHEY, CDR2 SVGAGI, per germline. The V end was cut by 2 bases, the J end by 8 bases, with 15 bases between. The DNA for the CDR3 is TGTGCCAGCAGTTACGCCGGAACAAGTTGGGAAAAACTGTTTTTT. Its protein is CASSYAGTSWEKLFF.

The chain recombines TRBV27 with TRBJ2-7; 11 bases match TRBD2. Germline CDR1 and CDR2: MNHEY and SMNVEV (reference sequence). This CDR3 is built from 16 residues. With V trimmed by 6 bases and J by 2 bases, 9 bases remained unmatched. In nucleotides, the CDR3 is TGTGCCAGCAGCCCCCCGGGGACTAGCGGAACCTACGAGCAGTACTTC. Translating it yields CASSPPGTSGTYEQYF.

This chain uses TRBV19 with TRBJ2-7; 8 bases line up with TRBD1. This CDR3 comprises 14 residues. In germline, CDR1 is LNHDA, CDR2 SQIVND (reference sequence). J was trimmed by 5 bases and V by 5 bases; bases with no gene match: 8. The CDR3 DNA follows: TGTGCCAGTAGTTGGACAGGGATGTCCGACGAGCAGTACTTC. Protein product: CASSWTGMSDEQYF.

This chain uses TRBV30 with TRBJ2-1; the D is unclear. There are 11 residues in the CDR3. Trimming stripped 2 bases from V and 5 bases from J, with 4 bases between. The germline gives CDR1 GTSNPN, CDR2 SVGIG (reference sequence). CDR3 protein: CAWSSNNEQFF. CDR3 nucleotides: TGTGCCTGGAGTAGCAACAATGAGCAGTTCTTC. Full variable domain (outside the CDR3, taken from reference TRBV30 and TRBJ2-1): SQTIHQWPATLVQPVGSPLSLECTVEGTSNPNLYWYRQAAGRGLQLLFYSVGIGQISSEVPQNLSASRPQDRQFILSSKKLLLSDSGFYLCAWSSNNEQFFGPGTRLTVL.

The rearrangement joins TRBV3-1 (or the pseudogene TRBV3-2) to TRBJ2-5; 10 bases are shared with TRBD2. V lost 0 bases and J lost 7; bases outside the gene matches: 11. The CDR3 contains 17 residues. Looked up from germline, CDR1 is LGHDT and CDR2 is YNNKEL (reference sequence). The CDR3 reads CASSQDRESGGAGTQYF. The CDR3 nucleotides are TGTGCCAGCAGCCAAGATCGGGAGAGCGGGGGGGCGGGGACCCAGTACTTC.

V is TRBV7-2 and J is TRBJ1-2; 11 nucleotides match TRBD1. V lost 5 bases to trimming and J lost 6 bases; unmatched junction nucleotides: 5. This CDR3 is built from 14 residues. Germline V gene lookup returns CDR1 SGHTA and CDR2 FQGNSA. The DNA of the CDR3 is TGTGCCAGCAGCCAAAAGGGACAGGGGGATGGCTACACCTTC. Translating it yields CASSQKGQGDGYTF.

J is TRBJ1-4 and V is TRBV5-1; TRBD1 matches at 7 bases. Germline assignment: CDR1 SGHRS and CDR2 YFSETQ. Trimming at V came to 0 bases and at J to 7 bases, leaving 6 bases not matched to a gene. CDR3 length: 15 residues. DNA of the CDR3: TGCGCCAGCAGCTTGGGCGATACAGGGGTTGAAAAACTGTTTTTT. It translates to CASSLGDTGVEKLFF.

The gene calls are TRBV24-1 and TRBJ1-6; possible D gene TRBD1, 6 bases. CDR1 is KGHDR and CDR2 is SFDVKD in the germline V gene. The CDR3 extends over 15 amino acids. Deletions cut 9 bases from V and 2 bases from J, with 13 bases between. The CDR3 coding sequence is TGTGCCACCCGGGCCGGGACACCCTATAATTCACCCCTCCACTTT. Translating it yields CATRAGTPYNSPLHF.

The V gene is TRBV5-1, the J gene TRBJ1-1; D not resolved. V was clipped by 0 bases and J by 1 base, with 7 bases between them. There are 14 residues in the CDR3. Germline assignment: CDR1 SGHRS and CDR2 YFSETQ. CDR3 region: CASSLGHPNTEAFF. CDR3 sequence (DNA): TGCGCCAGCAGCTTGGGGCACCCGAACACTGAAGCTTTCTTT.

This sequence joins TRBV27 and TRBJ1-2, with D possibly TRBD1 on 5 matching bases. CDR3 length: 13 residues. CDR1 MNHEY and CDR2 SMNVEV come from the germline V gene (reference sequence). V shed 2 bases and J shed 7 bases, with 11 bases lying between them. Written as DNA, the CDR3 is TGTGCCAGCAGTTTAGGCGACAGCGGTGGCTACACCTTC. This codes for CASSLGDSGGYTF.

This clone was recorded once. The chain couples TRBV28 to TRBJ1-2; unclear D gene. There are 12 residues in the CDR3. Germline CDR1 and CDR2: MDHEN and SYDVKM. The V end was cut by 8 bases, the J end by 2 bases, with 9 bases between. The CDR3 here is CASSPGNYGYTF. CDR3 nucleotide sequence: TGTGCCAGCTCCCCCGGCAACTATGGCTACACCTTC.

J is TRBJ2-7 and V is TRBV29-1, with 10 bases lining up with TRBD1. The CDR3 sequence is 14 residues long. The V and J ends lost 6 bases and 4 bases, in that order; junction bases with no gene match: 9. Germline V gene sequence: CDR1 SQVTM, CDR2 ANQGSEA. In DNA, the CDR3 is TGCAGCGTCCTGGGGGACAGGGGAGGATACGAGCAGTACTTC. This translates into CSVLGDRGGYEQYF.

The chain uses TRBV6-2 or TRBV6-3 and TRBJ1-3; D gene uncertain. Trimming stripped 6 bases from V and 6 bases from J, with 15 bases between. CDR3 length equals 14 residues. CDR1 is MNHEY and CDR2 is SVGEGT in the germline V gene. The CDR3 spells CASSPRGTENTIYF. Written as DNA, the CDR3 is TGTGCCAGCAGCCCGCGAGGAACAGAAAACACCATATATTTT.

The genes are TRBV6-6 and TRBJ1-1; TRBD1 is a possible D gene (5 bases). The CDR3 totals 12 residues. Trimming stripped 2 bases from V and 8 bases from J, with 9 bases between. CDR1 MNHNY and CDR2 SVGAGI come from the germline V gene (reference sequence). CDR3 region: CASSYRDGEAFF. CDR3 DNA sequence: TGTGCCAGCAGTTACCGGGACGGAGAAGCTTTCTTT.

The V gene is TRBV3-1 (or the pseudogene TRBV3-2), the J gene TRBJ1-2, with D perhaps TRBD1 (5 bases). The CDR3 consists of 15 residues. Trimming removed 0 bases from V and 4 bases from J, with 12 bases in between. Germline V gene sequence: CDR1 LGHDT, CDR2 YNNKEL (reference sequence). The CDR3 region has the DNA TGTGCCAGCAGCCAAGATTTCGGGGCCCCCTATGGCTACACCTTC. It translates to CASSQDFGAPYGYTF.

The genes are TRBV7-9 and TRBJ1-2; TRBD1 matches at 7 bases. The CDR3 consists of 12 residues. From germline, CDR1 is SEHNR and CDR2 FQNEAQ (reference sequence). Trimming took 5 bases from V and 3 from J; bases not matched to a gene: 0. CDR3 nucleotide sequence: TGTGCCAGCAGCACAGGGGACTATGGCTACACCTTC. Translated, it gives CASSTGDYGYTF.

V and J are TRBV7-2 and TRBJ2-3; 8 bases map to TRBD2. V was pared by 5 bases and J by 3 bases, with 4 bases of the junction left unmatched. The CDR3 spans 14 residues. Germline V gene data show CDR1 as SGHTA and CDR2 as FQGNSA. The CDR3, as DNA: TGTGCCAGCAGCGGAGCGGGGGTGACAGATACGCAGTATTTT. Translating gives CASSGAGVTDTQYF.

The chain combines TRBV3-1 (or the pseudogene TRBV3-2) with TRBJ2-7; D possibly corresponds to TRBD2 (5 bases). The CDR3 has 14 residues. V was cut by 9 bases and J by 3 bases, with 18 bases left in between. The V gene's germline CDR1 is LGHDT and CDR2 YNNKEL (reference sequence). CDR3 DNA: TGTGCCAGTCGGCGGACGGAGGTGAACTACGAGCAGTACTTC. Residues: CASRRTEVNYEQYF.

V usage is TRBV6-5 and J usage is TRBJ2-7, with 10 bases that match TRBD2. The CDR3 contains 16 residues. J gave up 11 bases and V 2 bases, and 15 bases lay outside the gene matches. CDR1 and CDR2 from the germline V gene are MNHEY and SVGAGI. The CDR3 region is CASSYAGGAGGPPEYF. CDR3 DNA sequence: TGTGCCAGCAGTTACGCCGGAGGAGCGGGGGGGCCTCCGGAGTACTTC.

The V gene is TRBV7-9, the J gene TRBJ2-1; TRBD2 matches at 8 bases. CDR1 SEHNR and CDR2 FQNEAQ come from the germline V gene (reference sequence). The CDR3 contains 13 residues. The V gene end was trimmed by 7 bases and the J gene end by 7 bases; junction bases not matched to a gene: 6. The CDR3 DNA reads TGTGCCAGCACCGGGGGGGCCCGGAATGAGCAGTTCTTC. Translated, it gives CASTGGARNEQFF.

The chain carries TRBV7-2 and TRBJ1-1; a possible D gene is TRBD1 (6 bases). The CDR3 sequence is 13 residues long. Trimming removed 3 bases from V and 2 bases from J, with 7 bases in between. The germline V gene has CDR1 SGHTA and CDR2 FQGNSA. CDR3 DNA: TGTGCCAGCAGCTTGGGACACAACACTGAAGCTTTCTTT. Translated, it gives CASSLGHNTEAFF.

This clone appeared once. The V call is TRBV7-6, the J call TRBJ1-1, with TRBD1 as a possible D gene (5 bases). V was pared by 5 bases and J by 2 bases, with 15 bases between. From germline, CDR1 is SGHVS and CDR2 FNYEAQ. The CDR3 sequence is 15 residues long. The CDR3 nucleotides are TGTGCCAGCAGCACCCCCGAGACAGATAACACTGAAGCTTTCTTT. It translates to CASSTPETDNTEAFF. The full variable domain, with the rest looked up from reference TRBV7-6 and TRBJ1-1, is GAGVSQSPRYKVTKRGQDVALRCDPISGHVSLYWYRQALGQGPEFLTYFNYEAQQDKSGLPNDRFSAERPEGSISTLTIQRTEQRDSAMYRCASSTPETDNTEAFFGQGTRLTVV.